This record covers a single T cell receptor (beta chain). The run depth of the assay was deep. In the original processing: Quality scores were absent from the junction-only immunoSEQ sequences, so filtering differed. TCRdb's table, derived via immunoSEQ multiplex PCR, lists solely in-frame clones and lacks some. That table gives V, J and clone size, and the DNA gave D and trimming. Seen here are roughly 490,000 clones, 79% observed once, and the top ten hold roughly 12%. This specimen comes from a study of shared clonotypes between healthy human individuals. Study details: The study enrolled two women and a few men aged 18 to 49.

Deletions cut 2 bases from V and 1 base from J, with 6 bases between. There are 15 residues in the CDR3. Germline assignment: CDR1 SGHTA and CDR2 FQGTGA. Donors comprised healthy HIV-negative adults lacking recent acute infections or vaccinations. This sequence was found in a woman between 35 and 50 years old in good health. Some clones in this sample may be carry-over from other donors' samples. The V and J genes are TRBV7-3 and TRBJ2-6; the D is unclear. Sequencing was performed on PBMCs. In DNA form, the CDR3 reads TGTGCCAGCAGCTTAGACGGATCTGGGGCCAACGTCCTGACTTTC. Its translation is CASSLDGSGANVLTF.